This T cell receptor beta chain was retrieved from a study of regulatory T cells in long-lasting Graves disease. Time point given: persistent/refractory GD, antithyroid drugs over 5 years with positive TRAb. RNA from PBMCs was the source of the TCR library. Assembly of TCR beta libraries relied on iRepertoire HTBI primers together with Arm-PCR of CDR3 regions. TCRdb analysed the multiplex PCR reads with MiXCR anew, one entry per CDR3 protein. The sample lists about 400,000 distinct CDR3 sequences, less than 25% occurring once. CDR3 length: 14 amino acids. Germline trimming cut 3 bases from V and 7 bases from J; bases unmatched to any gene: 4. Germline V gene lookup returns CDR1 SGHVS and CDR2 FNYEAQ.

The chain employs TRBV7-6 and TRBJ2-2; 8 positions match TRBD2. The sample here was peripheral blood mononuclear cells (PBMCs), taken when the disease was refractory, from a patient treated with antithyroid drugs. The clonotype comes from a female donor with Graves disease. This CDR3 is CASSFSGTVGELFF. Here the CDR3 DNA reads TGTGCCAGCAGCTTTAGCGGGACGGTCGGGGAGCTGTTTTTT.